The rows below give T cell receptor beta chains drawn from one sample of a study of identical twins. Via MiXCR, TCRdb re-called the 5' RACE reads, giving one row per CDR3 protein. Among roughly 710,000 distinct CDR3 sequences listed, 6% to 6.5% were seen once. The sample consisted of naive T cells sorted from blood. The receptors were sampled from a man between 18 and 35 years old in good health. CDR3s include the opening cysteine and the closing phenylalanine or tryptophan. A D gene is named only where the DNA matches it firmly. Not every row has a clone size; where given, it reads once, few, many or a size class.

clone_size j_call d_call v_call cdr3_nt cdr3_aa
. TRBJ2-7 . TRBV28 TGTGCCAGCAGTTCTCCATCCGGGACCTCCCCCTACGAGCAGTACTTC CASSSPSGTSPYEQYF
. TRBJ1-2 . TRBV5-1 TGCGCCAGCAGCTTGGAAGGCGGACTGTATGGCTACACCTTC CASSLEGGLYGYTF
many TRBJ2-7 . TRBV6-2/TRBV6-3 TGTGCCAGCAGTTTACCAACTTCCCGGGAGCAGTACTTC CASSLPTSREQYF
many TRBJ2-1 TRBD2 TRBV5-1 TGCGCCAGCAGTCGAAGCGGGAGTAGGAATGAGCAGTTCTTC CASSRSGSRNEQFF
many TRBJ2-2 TRBD1 TRBV5-1 TGCGCCAGCAGCCCCCGGGAAGGGGCCGGGACAGGCGCTAATACCGGGGAGCTGTTTTTT CASSPREGAGTGANTGELFF
. TRBJ2-7 . TRBV20-1 TGCAGTGCTAGCGCTGCGAACGAGCAGTACTTC CSASAANEQYF
. TRBJ2-1 . TRBV6-1 TGTGCCAGCAGACAAGGGGGAGGGGGCTACAATGAGCAGTTCTTC CASRQGGGGYNEQFF
. TRBJ2-3 TRBD2 TRBV29-1 TGCAGCGAGGCTAGCGGGAGATGGAATATGCAGTATTTT CSEASGRWNMQYF
. TRBJ1-5 TRBD1 TRBV20-1 TGCAGTGCTAGACCACAGACAGGGGCGCCCCAGCATTTT CSARPQTGAPQHF
few TRBJ2-1 . TRBV5-1 TGCGCCAGCAGCTTGGGGCAGGGGACGGTTAGTGAGCAGTTCTTC CASSLGQGTVSEQFF
. TRBJ1-3 . TRBV21-1 TGTGCCAGCAGCAAGCCTCCACCGGGACAGGGATACAACACCATATATTTT CASSKPPPGQGYNTIYF
few TRBJ2-1 . TRBV15 TGTGCCACCAGCATGTTAGGAGGGGGCATAAATGAGCAGTTCTTC CATSMLGGGINEQFF
many TRBJ2-3 TRBD2 TRBV12-3/TRBV12-4 TGTGCCAGCAGACCCCTACGGAGGGAGGGAGATACGCAGTATTTT CASRPLRREGDTQYF
. TRBJ2-3 . TRBV14 TGTGCCAGCAGCCAATCAATTGGCGCAGATACGCAGTATTTT CASSQSIGADTQYF
many TRBJ2-5 TRBD2 TRBV9 TGTGCCAGCAGCGTTGGACTAGCGGGGACCCAAGAGACCCAGTACTTC CASSVGLAGTQETQYF
few TRBJ2-1 . TRBV15 TGTGCCACCAGCAGAGACTCGGGGCGGCTACCCTACAATGAGCAGTTCTTC CATSRDSGRLPYNEQFF
. TRBJ2-3 TRBD1 TRBV5-1 TGCGCCAGCAGCTTGGCGGACAGGGGGGGAGATACGCAGTATTTT CASSLADRGGDTQYF
few TRBJ2-1 TRBD2 TRBV5-1 TGCGCCAGCAGCTTGACTAGCGGGATCCCCTACAATGAGCAGTTCTTC CASSLTSGIPYNEQFF
many TRBJ2-3 TRBD2 TRBV20-1 TGCAGTGCTAGACCGACTAGCGGGAGGGCTGCCGATACGCAGTATTTT CSARPTSGRAADTQYF
many TRBJ2-7 TRBD1 TRBV27 TGTGCCAGCAGTTTATCCTCCCTGGCGGGGACAGGGGTGGGAGCCTACGAGCAGTACTTC CASSLSSLAGTGVGAYEQYF
many TRBJ1-4 . TRBV5-1 TGCGCCAGCAGCAGTACAGGGTCAAGTAATGAAAAACTGTTTTTT CASSSTGSSNEKLFF
. TRBJ2-7 . TRBV29-1 TGCAGCGTGGCCCGGAACTACGAGCAGTACTTC CSVARNYEQYF
few TRBJ2-3 TRBD2 TRBV2 TGTGCCAGCAGTGAGGGGGGGGTCACAGATACGCAGTATTTT CASSEGGVTDTQYF
. TRBJ2-1 . TRBV7-8 TGTGCCAGCAGCTTAGGTTGGTTAGGATCGAATGAGCAGTTCTTC CASSLGWLGSNEQFF
. TRBJ2-4 . TRBV2 TGTGCCAGCTTGGGGGGAAAAAACATTCAGTACTTC CASLGGKNIQYF
few TRBJ2-2 . TRBV2 TGTGCCAGCAGTGAAGCGCTTAGGGGGGTCCTAAACACCGGGGAGCTGTTTTTT CASSEALRGVLNTGELFF
many TRBJ2-1 TRBD2 TRBV14 TGTGCCAGCAGCCGGAACTACGAACTAGCGGGAGTGCACAATGAGCAGTTCTTC CASSRNYELAGVHNEQFF
few TRBJ2-7 TRBD1 TRBV9 TGTGCCAGCAGCAGGGGGACAGGGTTGTACGAGCAGTACTTC CASSRGTGLYEQYF
many TRBJ2-7 TRBD1 TRBV10-3 TGTGCCATCAGAGGACAGGGGAGCTTCTACGAGCAGTACTTC CAIRGQGSFYEQYF
. TRBJ2-7 TRBD1 TRBV4-3 TGCGCCAGCAGCCAAGCGACAGGGACCGAGCAGTACTTC CASSQATGTEQYF
many TRBJ2-7 . TRBV21-1 TGTGCCAGCAGCAAAGGAAGACCATTTAAATACGAGCAGTACTTC CASSKGRPFKYEQYF
few TRBJ2-2 . TRBV19 TGTGCCAGTACCGGGGACTTTAACACCGGGGAGCTGTTTTTT CASTGDFNTGELFF
many TRBJ2-7 . TRBV11-2 TGTGCCAGCAGCTTAGTTGGCGTTGCGCTGGGGAGGTCGTACGAGCAGTACTTC CASSLVGVALGRSYEQYF
many TRBJ2-3 TRBD2 TRBV29-1 TGCAGCGTGCTGCTAGGGGGTAAAGTAGCGGGAATTACAGATACGCAGTATTTT CSVLLGGKVAGITDTQYF
many TRBJ2-1 TRBD2 TRBV9 TGTGCCAGCAGCGTAGGGGGTAGCGGGAGTGCGACCTACAATGAGCAGTTCTTC CASSVGGSGSATYNEQFF
many TRBJ2-2 . TRBV29-1 TGCAGCGTTCTGTTTGGAGGGACGTCTCGGACCGGGGAGCTGTTTTTT CSVLFGGTSRTGELFF
many TRBJ2-7 . TRBV6-1 TGTGCCAGCAGCCCTACTAGCTCCTACGAGCAGTACTTC CASSPTSSYEQYF
few TRBJ2-7 TRBD2 TRBV5-1 TGCGCCAGCAGCTTGCCTAGCGGGAGTGGCGAGCAGTACTTC CASSLPSGSGEQYF
. TRBJ1-5 . TRBV18 TGTGCCAGCTCACCCCGAGCAGGGAGCAATCAGCCCCAGCATTTT CASSPRAGSNQPQHF
. TRBJ1-6 . TRBV19 TGTGCCAGTAGTATAAGACAGGAGAATAATTCACCCCTCCACTTT CASSIRQENNSPLHF
. TRBJ1-6 . TRBV20-1 TGCAGTGCTAGTGGGGGGACCGGTTCACCCCTCCACTTT CSASGGTGSPLHF
. TRBJ2-7 TRBD1 TRBV13 TGTGCCAGCGCTCAACAGGGGTTATACCACGAGCAGTACTTC CASAQQGLYHEQYF
few TRBJ2-5 TRBD2 TRBV4-2 TGTGCCAGCAGAGGGACTAGCGGGAGTTGGGAGACCCAGTACTTC CASRGTSGSWETQYF
. TRBJ2-3 . TRBV7-9 TGTGCCAGCAGCTTACCGGGCCTGGCCACAGATACGCAGTATTTT CASSLPGLATDTQYF
many TRBJ1-1 . TRBV6-6 TGTGCCAGCAGTGCCTTACTGAACACTGAAGCTTTCTTT CASSALLNTEAFF
many TRBJ2-1 TRBD2 TRBV20-1 TGCAGTGCTAGCCTAGCGGGAGAGCGGGAGCAGTTCTTC CSASLAGEREQFF
many TRBJ2-3 . TRBV12-5 TGTGCTAGTGGTTTGGTACGTTCTACCGGGGCAGATACGCAGTATTTT CASGLVRSTGADTQYF
few TRBJ1-3 . TRBV21-1 TGTGCCAGCACCCCTCCCGGGACAGGGATTATCTCTGGAAACACCATATATTTT CASTPPGTGIISGNTIYF
many TRBJ2-1 TRBD2 TRBV2 TGTGCCAGCAGTGAAATGGCTAGCGGGAGCAAGCAGTTCTTC CASSEMASGSKQFF
many TRBJ2-3 . TRBV20-1 TGCAGTGCTGGAGTTAGGAGCCCAGATACGCAGTATTTT CSAGVRSPDTQYF
many TRBJ2-6 . TRBV12-3/TRBV12-4 TGTGCCAGAGATGACCCTCCGGGGCCCACTGACTCTGGGGCCAACGTCCTGACTTTC CARDDPPGPTDSGANVLTF
few TRBJ2-7 . TRBV18 TGTGCCAGCTCACCGCTCTTTGACAGAGCCTACGAGCAGTACTTC CASSPLFDRAYEQYF
few TRBJ2-1 TRBD2 TRBV2 TGTGCCAGCACCTTACTAGCGGGAGCCACCAATGAGCAGTTCTTC CASTLLAGATNEQFF
. TRBJ2-1 . TRBV5-1 TGCGCCAGCACTACTAGGCTCAGGGAGAATGAGCAGTTCTTC CASTTRLRENEQFF